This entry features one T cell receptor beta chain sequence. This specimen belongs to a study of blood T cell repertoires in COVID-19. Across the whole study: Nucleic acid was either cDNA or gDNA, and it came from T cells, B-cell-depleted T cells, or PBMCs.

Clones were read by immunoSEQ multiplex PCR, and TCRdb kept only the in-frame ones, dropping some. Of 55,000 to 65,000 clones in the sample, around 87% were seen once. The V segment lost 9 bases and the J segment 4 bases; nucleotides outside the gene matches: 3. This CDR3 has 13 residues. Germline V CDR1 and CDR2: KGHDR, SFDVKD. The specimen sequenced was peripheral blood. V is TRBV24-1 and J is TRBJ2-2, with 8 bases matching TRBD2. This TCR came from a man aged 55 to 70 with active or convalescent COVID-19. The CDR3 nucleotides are TGTGCCACCGGCCTAGCGGGCACCGGGGAGCTGTTTTTT. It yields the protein CATGLAGTGELFF.